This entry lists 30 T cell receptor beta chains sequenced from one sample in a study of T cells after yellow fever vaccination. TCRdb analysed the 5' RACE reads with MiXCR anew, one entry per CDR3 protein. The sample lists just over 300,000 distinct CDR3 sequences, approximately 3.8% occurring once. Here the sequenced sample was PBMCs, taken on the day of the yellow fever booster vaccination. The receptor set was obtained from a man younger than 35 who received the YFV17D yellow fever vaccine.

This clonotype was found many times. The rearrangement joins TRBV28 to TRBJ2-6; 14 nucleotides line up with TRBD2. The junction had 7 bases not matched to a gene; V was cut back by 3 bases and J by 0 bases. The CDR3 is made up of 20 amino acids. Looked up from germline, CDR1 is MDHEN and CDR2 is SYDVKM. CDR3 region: CASSFHPGTSGGSGANVLTF. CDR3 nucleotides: TGTGCCAGCAGTTTTCATCCCGGGACTAGCGGGGGCTCTGGGGCCAACGTCCTGACTTTC.

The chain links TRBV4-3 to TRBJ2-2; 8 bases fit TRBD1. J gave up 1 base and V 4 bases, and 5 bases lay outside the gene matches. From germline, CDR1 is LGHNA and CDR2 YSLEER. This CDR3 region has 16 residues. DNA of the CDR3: TGCGCCAGCAGCCCGACCGGGACAGGGAACACCGGGGAGCTGTTTTTT. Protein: CASSPTGTGNTGELFF.

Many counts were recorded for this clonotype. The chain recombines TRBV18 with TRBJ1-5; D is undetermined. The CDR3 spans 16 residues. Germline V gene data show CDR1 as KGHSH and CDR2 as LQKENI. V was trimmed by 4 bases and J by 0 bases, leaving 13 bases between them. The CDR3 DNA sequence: TGTGCCAGCTCACTAGAGACGCAGTATAGCAATCAGCCCCAGCATTTT. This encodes CASSLETQYSNQPQHF.

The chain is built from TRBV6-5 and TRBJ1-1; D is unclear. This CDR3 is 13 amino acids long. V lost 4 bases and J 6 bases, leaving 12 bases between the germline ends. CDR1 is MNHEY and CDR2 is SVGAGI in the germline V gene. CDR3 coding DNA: TGTGCCAGCAGTTCGATAGTCGCCGCTGAAGCTTTCTTT. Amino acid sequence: CASSSIVAAEAFF.

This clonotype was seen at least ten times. CDR3 sequence reads: CASINGGASQETQYF. CDR3 DNA: TGTGCCAGCATCAATGGGGGGGCGAGTCAGGAGACCCAGTACTTC. The chain joins TRBV7-9 to TRBJ2-5; TRBD2 might be the D (7 bases). Trimming removed 7 bases at V and 5 bases at J, with 20 bases between. The CDR3 covers 15 residues. Germline assignment: CDR1 SEHNR and CDR2 FQNEAQ (reference sequence).

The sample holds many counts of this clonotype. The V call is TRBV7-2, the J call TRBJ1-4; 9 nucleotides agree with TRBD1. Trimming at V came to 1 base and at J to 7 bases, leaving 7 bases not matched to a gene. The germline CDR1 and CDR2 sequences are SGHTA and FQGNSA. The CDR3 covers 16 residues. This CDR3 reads CASSLGGQGGGEKLFF. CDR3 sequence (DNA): TGTGCCAGCAGCTTAGGGGGACAGGGCGGAGGTGAAAAACTGTTTTTT.

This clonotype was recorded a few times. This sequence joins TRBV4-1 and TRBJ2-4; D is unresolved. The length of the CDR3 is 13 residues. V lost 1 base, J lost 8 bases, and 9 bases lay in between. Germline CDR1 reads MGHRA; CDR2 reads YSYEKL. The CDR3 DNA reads TGCGCCAGCAGCCAAGGGCAGATGGACATTCAGTACTTC. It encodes CASSQGQMDIQYF.

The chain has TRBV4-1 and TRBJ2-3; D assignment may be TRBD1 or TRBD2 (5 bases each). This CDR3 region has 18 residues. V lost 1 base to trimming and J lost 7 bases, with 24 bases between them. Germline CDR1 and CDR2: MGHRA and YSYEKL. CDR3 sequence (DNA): TGCGCCAGCAGCCAAGGGCACAAGGGGCTGAGGGGCACGAATACGCAGTATTTT. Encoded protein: CASSQGHKGLRGTNTQYF.

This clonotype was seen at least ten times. CDR3: CASSLPGQGGKPQHF. The CDR3 DNA reads as TGTGCCAGCAGTTTACCAGGGCAGGGCGGGAAGCCCCAGCATTTT. J is TRBJ1-5 and V is TRBV28; possible D gene TRBD1, 5 bases. Trimming pared 2 bases from V and 8 bases from J, leaving 16 bases between. The CDR3 has 15 amino acids. CDR1 and CDR2 (germline): MDHEN, SYDVKM.

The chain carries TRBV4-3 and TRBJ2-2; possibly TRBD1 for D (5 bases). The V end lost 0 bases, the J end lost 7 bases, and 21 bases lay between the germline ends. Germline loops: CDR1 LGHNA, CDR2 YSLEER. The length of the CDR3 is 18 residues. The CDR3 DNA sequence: TGCGCCAGCAGCCAAGATTCAGGCTGGGGCAGGGTGATCGGGGAGCTGTTTTTT. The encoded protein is CASSQDSGWGRVIGELFF.

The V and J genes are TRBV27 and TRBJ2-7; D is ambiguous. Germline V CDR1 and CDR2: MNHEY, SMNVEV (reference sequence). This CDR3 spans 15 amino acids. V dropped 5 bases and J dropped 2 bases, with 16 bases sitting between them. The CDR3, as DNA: TGTGCCAGCAGTGCGACCTCCAGCTTGACCTACGAGCAGTACGTC. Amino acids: CASSATSSLTYEQYV.

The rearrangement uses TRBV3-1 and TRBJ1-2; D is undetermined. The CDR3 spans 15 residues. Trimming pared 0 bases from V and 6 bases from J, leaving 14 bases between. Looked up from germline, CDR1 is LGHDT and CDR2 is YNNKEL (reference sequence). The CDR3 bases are TGTGCCAGCAGCCAAGATGTCTCGGGGAGGCATGGCTACACCTTC. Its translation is CASSQDVSGRHGYTF.

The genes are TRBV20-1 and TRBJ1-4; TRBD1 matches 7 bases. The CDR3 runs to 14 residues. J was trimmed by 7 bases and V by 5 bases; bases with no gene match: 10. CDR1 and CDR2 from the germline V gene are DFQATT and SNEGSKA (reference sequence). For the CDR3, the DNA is TGCAGTGCTCCCCATTCCGGGACAGTTGAAAAACTGTTTTTT. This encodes CSAPHSGTVEKLFF.

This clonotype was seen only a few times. DNA of the CDR3: TGTGCCAGCAGCCCCTGGCCCCTCAACTATGGCTACACCTTC. Translating it yields CASSPWPLNYGYTF. The chain joins TRBV7-9 to TRBJ1-2, with unresolved D. Germline-derived CDR1 and CDR2 are SEHNR and FQNEAQ (reference sequence). The CDR3 is 14 amino acids. The V and J ends lost 5 bases and 2 bases respectively, with 12 bases between them.

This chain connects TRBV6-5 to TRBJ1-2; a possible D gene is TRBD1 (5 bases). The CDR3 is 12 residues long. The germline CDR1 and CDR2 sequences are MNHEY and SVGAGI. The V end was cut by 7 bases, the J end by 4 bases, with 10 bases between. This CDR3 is CASTAGPYGYTF. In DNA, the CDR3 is TGTGCCAGCACCGCAGGGCCCTATGGCTACACCTTC.

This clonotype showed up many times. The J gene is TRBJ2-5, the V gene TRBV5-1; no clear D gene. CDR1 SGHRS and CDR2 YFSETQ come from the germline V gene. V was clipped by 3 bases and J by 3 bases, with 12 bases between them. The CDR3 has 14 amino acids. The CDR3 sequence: CASSWKAVEETQYF. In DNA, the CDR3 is TGCGCCAGCAGCTGGAAAGCCGTGGAAGAGACCCAGTACTTC.

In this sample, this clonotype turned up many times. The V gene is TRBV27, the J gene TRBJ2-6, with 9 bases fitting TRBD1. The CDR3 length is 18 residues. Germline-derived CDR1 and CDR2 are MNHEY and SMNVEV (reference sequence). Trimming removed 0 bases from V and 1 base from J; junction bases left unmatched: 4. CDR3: CASSLSLGQGSGANVLTF. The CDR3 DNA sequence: TGTGCCAGCAGTTTATCGTTGGGACAGGGATCTGGGGCCAACGTCCTGACTTTC.

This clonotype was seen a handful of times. CDR3 protein: CASSPGEGGANVLTF. The CDR3 region has the DNA TGTGCCAGCAGCCCAGGGGAAGGTGGGGCCAACGTCCTGACTTTC. This chain joins TRBV12-3 or TRBV12-4 and TRBJ2-6, with TRBD1 as a possible D gene (6 bases). Trimming stripped 6 bases from V and 3 bases from J, with 12 bases between. The CDR3 totals 15 residues.

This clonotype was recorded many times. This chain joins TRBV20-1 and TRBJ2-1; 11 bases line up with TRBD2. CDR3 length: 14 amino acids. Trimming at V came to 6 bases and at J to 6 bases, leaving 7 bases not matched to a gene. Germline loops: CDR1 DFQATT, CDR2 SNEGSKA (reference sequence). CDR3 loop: CSAISGGAFNEQFF. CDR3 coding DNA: TGCAGTGCAATTAGCGGGGGGGCCTTCAATGAGCAGTTCTTC.

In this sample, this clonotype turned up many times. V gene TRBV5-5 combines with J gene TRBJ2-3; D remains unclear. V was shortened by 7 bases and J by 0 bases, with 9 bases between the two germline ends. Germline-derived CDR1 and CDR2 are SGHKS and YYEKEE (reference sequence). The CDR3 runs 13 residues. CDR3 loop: CASPIPSTDTQYF. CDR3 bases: TGTGCCAGCCCGATCCCGAGCACAGATACGCAGTATTTT.

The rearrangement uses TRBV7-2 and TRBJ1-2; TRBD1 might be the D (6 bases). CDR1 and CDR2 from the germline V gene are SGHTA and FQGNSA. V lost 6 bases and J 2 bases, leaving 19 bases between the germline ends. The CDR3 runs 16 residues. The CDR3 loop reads CASRPTGGAGNYGYTF. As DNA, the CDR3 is TGTGCCAGCAGGCCGACGGGGGGCGCTGGGAACTATGGCTACACCTTC. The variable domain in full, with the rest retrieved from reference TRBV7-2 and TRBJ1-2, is GAGVSQSPSNKVTEKGKDVELRCDPISGHTALYWYRQSLGQGLEFLIYFQGNSAPDKSGLPSDRFSAERTGGSVSTLTIQRTQQEDSAVYLCASRPTGGAGNYGYTFGSGTRLTVV.

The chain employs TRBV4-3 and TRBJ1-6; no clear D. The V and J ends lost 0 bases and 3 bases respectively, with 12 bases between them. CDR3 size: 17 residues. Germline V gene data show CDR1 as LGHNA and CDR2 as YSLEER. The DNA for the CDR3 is TGCGCCAGCAGCCAAGATCGGGGTACACTCTATAATTCACCCCTCCACTTT. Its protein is CASSQDRGTLYNSPLHF.

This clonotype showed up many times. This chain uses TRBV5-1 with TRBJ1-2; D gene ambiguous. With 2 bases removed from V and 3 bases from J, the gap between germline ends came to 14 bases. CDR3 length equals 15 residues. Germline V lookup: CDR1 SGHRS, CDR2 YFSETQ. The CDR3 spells CASSLTPQLDYGYTF. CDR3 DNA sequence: TGCGCCAGCAGCTTAACCCCGCAGCTAGACTATGGCTACACCTTC.

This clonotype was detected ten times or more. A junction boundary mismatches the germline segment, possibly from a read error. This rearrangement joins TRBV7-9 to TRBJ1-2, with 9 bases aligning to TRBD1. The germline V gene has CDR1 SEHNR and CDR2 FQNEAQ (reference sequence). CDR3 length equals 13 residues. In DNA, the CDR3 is TGTGCCAGCAGCTCGACTAATGGACAGGGGCCATCCTTC. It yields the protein CASSSTNGQGPSF. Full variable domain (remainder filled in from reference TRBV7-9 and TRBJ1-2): DTGVSQNPRHKITKRGQNVTFRCDPISEHNRLYWYRQTLGQGPEFLTYFQNEAQLEKSRLLSDRFSAERPKGSFSTLEIQRTEQGDSAMYLCASSSTNGQGPSFGSGTRLTVV.

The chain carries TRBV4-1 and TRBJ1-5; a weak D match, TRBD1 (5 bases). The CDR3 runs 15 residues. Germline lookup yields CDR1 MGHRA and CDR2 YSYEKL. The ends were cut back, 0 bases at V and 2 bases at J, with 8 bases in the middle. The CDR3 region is CASSQEQAGNQPQHF. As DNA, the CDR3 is TGCGCCAGCAGCCAAGAACAGGCTGGCAATCAGCCCCAGCATTTT.

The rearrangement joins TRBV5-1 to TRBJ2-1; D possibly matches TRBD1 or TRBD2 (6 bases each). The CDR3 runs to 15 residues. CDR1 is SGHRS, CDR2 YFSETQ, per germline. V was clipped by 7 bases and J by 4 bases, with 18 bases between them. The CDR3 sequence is CASPRMGGGYNEQFF. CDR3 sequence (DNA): TGCGCCAGCCCCAGGATGGGGGGCGGATACAATGAGCAGTTCTTC.

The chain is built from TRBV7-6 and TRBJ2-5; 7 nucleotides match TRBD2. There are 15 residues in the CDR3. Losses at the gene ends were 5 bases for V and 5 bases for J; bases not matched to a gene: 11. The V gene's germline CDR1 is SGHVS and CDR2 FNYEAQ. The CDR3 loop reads CASSRPADGGETQYF. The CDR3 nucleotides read TGTGCCAGCAGCCGCCCGGCGGACGGGGGGGAGACCCAGTACTTC. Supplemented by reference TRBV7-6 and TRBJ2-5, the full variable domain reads GAGVSQSPRYKVTKRGQDVALRCDPISGHVSLYWYRQALGQGPEFLTYFNYEAQQDKSGLPNDRFSAERPEGSISTLTIQRTEQRDSAMYRCASSRPADGGETQYFGPGTRLLVL.

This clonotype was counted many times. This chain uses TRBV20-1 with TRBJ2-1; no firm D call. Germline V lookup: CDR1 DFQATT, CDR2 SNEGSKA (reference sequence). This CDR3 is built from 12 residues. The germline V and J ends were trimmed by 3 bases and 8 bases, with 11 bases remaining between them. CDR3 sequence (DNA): TGCAGTGCTAGGAACCGGCCAGATGAGCAGTTCTTC. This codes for CSARNRPDEQFF.

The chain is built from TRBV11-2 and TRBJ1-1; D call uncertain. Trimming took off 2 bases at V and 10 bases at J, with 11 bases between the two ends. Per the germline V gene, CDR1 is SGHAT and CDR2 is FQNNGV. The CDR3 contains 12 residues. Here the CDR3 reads CASSLSGLGAFF. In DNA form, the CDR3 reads TGTGCCAGCAGCTTATCTGGGTTGGGAGCTTTCTTT.

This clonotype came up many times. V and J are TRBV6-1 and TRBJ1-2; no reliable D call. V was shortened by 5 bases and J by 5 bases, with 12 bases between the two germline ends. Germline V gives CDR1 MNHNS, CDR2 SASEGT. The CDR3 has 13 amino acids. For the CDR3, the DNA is TGTGCCAGCAGTCCTTTTGGGGATTATGGCTACACCTTC. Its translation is CASSPFGDYGYTF.